This T cell receptor beta chain was obtained from a study of CD8 T cells in Susac syndrome. Negative isolation was applied to CD8+ and CD4+ T cells, and FACS enrichment was applied to TEMRA cells. Reverse transcription of 0.5 to 1 ug RNA was performed with random hexamers. MiXCR, run by TCRdb on the immunoSEQ multiplex PCR reads, gives a single entry per CDR3 protein. The repertoire holds around 150,000 distinct CDR3 sequences, with about 95% as singletons. This receptor was obtained from a human donor with Susac syndrome. Material: CD4+ T cells from PBMCs.

CDR3 bases: TGTGCCAGCAGCGTAGGCGGGAAGGAGACCCAGTACTTC. Protein product: CASSVGGKETQYF. V usage is TRBV9 and J usage is TRBJ2-5, with D perhaps matching TRBD2 (6 bases). This CDR3 contains 13 residues. Trimming took 0 bases from V and 5 from J, leaving 8 bases between them. Germline V gives CDR1 SGDLS, CDR2 YYNGEE.